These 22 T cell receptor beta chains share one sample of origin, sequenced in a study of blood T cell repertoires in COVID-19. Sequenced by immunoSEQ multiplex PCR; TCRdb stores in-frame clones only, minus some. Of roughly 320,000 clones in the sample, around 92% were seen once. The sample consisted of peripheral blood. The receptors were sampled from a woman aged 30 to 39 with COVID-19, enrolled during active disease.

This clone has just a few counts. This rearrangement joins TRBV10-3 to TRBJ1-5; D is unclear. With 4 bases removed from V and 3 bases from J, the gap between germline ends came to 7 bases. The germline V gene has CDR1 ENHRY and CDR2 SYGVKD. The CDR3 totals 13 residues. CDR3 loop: CAISGGPNQPQHF. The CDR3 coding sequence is TGTGCCATCAGTGGAGGGCCCAATCAGCCCCAGCATTTT.

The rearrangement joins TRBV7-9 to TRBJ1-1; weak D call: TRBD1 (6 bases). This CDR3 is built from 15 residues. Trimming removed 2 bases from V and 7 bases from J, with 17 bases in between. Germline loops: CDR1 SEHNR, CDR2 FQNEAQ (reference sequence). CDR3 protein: CASSLIGGVSGEAFF. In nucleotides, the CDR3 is TGTGCCAGCAGCTTAATAGGGGGAGTGAGTGGTGAAGCTTTCTTT.

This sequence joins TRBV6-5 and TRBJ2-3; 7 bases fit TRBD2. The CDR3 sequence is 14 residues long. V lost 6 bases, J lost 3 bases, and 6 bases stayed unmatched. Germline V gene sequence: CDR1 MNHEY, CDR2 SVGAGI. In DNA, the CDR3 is TGTGCCAGCAGCGACCGCGGGGGAACAGATACGCAGTATTTT. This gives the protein CASSDRGGTDTQYF.

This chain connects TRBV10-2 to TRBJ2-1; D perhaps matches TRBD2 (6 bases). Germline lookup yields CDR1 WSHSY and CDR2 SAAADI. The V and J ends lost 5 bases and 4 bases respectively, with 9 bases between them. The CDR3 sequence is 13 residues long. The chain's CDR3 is CASSPRGYNEQFF. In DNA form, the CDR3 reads TGCGCCAGCAGTCCCCGGGGGTACAATGAGCAGTTCTTC.

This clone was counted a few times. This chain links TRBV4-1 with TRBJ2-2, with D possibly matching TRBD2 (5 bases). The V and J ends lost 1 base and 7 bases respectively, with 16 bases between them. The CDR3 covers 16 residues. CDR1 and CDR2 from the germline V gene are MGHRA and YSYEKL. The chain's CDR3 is CASSQVTGSRGGELFF. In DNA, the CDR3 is TGCGCCAGCAGCCAAGTTACGGGGTCCCGCGGCGGGGAGCTGTTTTTT.

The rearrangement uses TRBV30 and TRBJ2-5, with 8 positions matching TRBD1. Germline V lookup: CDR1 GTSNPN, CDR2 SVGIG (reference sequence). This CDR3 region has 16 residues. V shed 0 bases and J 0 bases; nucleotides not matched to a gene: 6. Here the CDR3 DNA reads TGTGCCTGGAGTGTAGGGACAGGACGGTACCAAGAGACCCAGTACTTC. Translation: CAWSVGTGRYQETQYF.

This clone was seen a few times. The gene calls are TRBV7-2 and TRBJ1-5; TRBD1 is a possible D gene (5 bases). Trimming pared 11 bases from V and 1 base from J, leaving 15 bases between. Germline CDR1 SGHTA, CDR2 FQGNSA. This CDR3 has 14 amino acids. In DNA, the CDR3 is TGTGCCGTCGGTGGACGGGGGAGCAATCAGCCCCAGCATTTT. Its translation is CAVGGRGSNQPQHF.

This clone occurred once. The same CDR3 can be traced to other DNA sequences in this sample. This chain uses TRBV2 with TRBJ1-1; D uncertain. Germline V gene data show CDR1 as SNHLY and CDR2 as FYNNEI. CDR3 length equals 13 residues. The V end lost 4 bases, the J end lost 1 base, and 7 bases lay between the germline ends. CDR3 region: CASSVGENTEAFF. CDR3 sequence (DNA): TGTGCCAGCAGTGTCGGAGAGAACACTGAAGCTTTCTTT.

This CDR3 is CASSFGTIQETQYF. The CDR3, as DNA: TGTGCCAGCAGCTTTGGGACAATACAAGAGACCCAGTACTTC. This chain links TRBV11-2 with TRBJ2-5; tentative D call: TRBD1 (6 bases). Looked up from germline, CDR1 is SGHAT and CDR2 is FQNNGV. The CDR3 covers 14 residues. The V and J ends lost 3 bases and 2 bases respectively, with 10 bases between them.

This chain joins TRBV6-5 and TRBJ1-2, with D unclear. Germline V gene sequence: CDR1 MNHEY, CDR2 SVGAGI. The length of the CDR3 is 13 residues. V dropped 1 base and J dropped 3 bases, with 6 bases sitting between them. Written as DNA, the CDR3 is TGTGCCAGCAGTTACTTCTCCGACTATGGCTACACCTTC. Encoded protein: CASSYFSDYGYTF.

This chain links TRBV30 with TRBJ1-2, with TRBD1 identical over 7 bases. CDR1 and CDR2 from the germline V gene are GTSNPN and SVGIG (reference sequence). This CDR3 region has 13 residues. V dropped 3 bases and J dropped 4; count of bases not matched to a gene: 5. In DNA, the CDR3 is TGTGCCTGGAGCCGGACAGGCTTCTATGGCTACACCTTC. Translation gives CAWSRTGFYGYTF.

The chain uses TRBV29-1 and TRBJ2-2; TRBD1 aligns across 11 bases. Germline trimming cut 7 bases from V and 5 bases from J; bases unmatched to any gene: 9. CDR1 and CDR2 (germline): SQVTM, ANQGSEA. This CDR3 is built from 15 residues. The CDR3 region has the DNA TGCAGCGCTACCCCCGGGACAGGGGGAACCGGGGAGCTGTTTTTT. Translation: CSATPGTGGTGELFF.

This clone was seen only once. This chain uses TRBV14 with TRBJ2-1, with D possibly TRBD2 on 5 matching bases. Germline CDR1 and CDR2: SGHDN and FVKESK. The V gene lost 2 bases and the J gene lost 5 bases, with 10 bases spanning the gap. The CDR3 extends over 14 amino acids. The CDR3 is CASSQLAYNNEQFF. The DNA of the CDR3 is TGTGCCAGCAGCCAACTAGCTTATAACAATGAGCAGTTCTTC.

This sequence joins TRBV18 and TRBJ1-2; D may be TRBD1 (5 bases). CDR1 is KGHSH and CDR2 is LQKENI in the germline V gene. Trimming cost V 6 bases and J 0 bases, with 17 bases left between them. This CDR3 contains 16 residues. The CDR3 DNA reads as TGTGCCAGCTCGCCCACTCCAGGGAAAACTAACTATGGCTACACCTTC. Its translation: CASSPTPGKTNYGYTF.

The CDR3 here is CASSLSLWDFPLHF. The CDR3 nucleotides are TGTGCCAGTAGTCTGAGTCTCTGGGACTTTCCCCTCCACTTT. The chain joins TRBV19 to TRBJ1-6, with a possible D match to TRBD1 (5 bases). V was clipped by 5 bases and J by 13 bases, with 18 bases between them. CDR1 is LNHDA and CDR2 is SQIVND in the germline V gene (reference sequence). The CDR3 runs 14 residues. The full variable domain, in which reference TRBV19 and TRBJ1-6 provide the parts outside the CDR3, is DGGITQSPKYLFRKEGQNVTLSCEQNLNHDAMYWYRQDPGQGLRLIYYSQIVNDFQKGDIAEGYSVSREKKESFPLTVTSAQKNPTAFYLCASSLSLWDFPLHFGNGTRLTVT.

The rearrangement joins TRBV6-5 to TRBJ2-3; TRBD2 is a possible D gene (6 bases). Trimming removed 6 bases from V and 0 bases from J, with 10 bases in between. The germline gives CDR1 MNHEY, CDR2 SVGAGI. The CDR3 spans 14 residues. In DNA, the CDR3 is TGTGCCAGCAGCCCCGGGACTAGCACAGATACGCAGTATTTT. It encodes CASSPGTSTDTQYF.

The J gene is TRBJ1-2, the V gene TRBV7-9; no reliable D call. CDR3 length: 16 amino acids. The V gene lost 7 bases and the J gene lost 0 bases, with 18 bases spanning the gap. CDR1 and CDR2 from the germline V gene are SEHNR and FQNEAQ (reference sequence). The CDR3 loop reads CASTKIVSKANYGYTF. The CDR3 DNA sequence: TGTGCCAGCACCAAAATCGTGTCTAAAGCTAACTATGGCTACACCTTC.

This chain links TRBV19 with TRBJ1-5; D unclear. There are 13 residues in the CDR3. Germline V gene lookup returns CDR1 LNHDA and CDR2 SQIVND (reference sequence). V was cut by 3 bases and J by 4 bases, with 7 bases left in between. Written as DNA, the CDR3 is TGTGCCAGTAGTATCGCGGGGAATCAGCCCCAGCATTTT. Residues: CASSIAGNQPQHF.

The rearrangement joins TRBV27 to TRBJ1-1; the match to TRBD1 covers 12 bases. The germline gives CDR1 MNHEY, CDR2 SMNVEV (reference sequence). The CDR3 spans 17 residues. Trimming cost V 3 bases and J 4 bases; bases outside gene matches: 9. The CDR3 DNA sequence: TGTGCCAGCAGTTTGACCGGGACAGGGGGCTTGAGCACTGAAGCTTTCTTT. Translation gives CASSLTGTGGLSTEAFF.

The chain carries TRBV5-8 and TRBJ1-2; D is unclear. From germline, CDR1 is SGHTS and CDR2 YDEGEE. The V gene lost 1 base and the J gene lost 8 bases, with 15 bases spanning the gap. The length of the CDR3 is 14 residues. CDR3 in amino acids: CASSLRLPSGGYTF. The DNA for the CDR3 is TGTGCCAGCAGCTTGAGACTCCCAAGTGGGGGCTACACCTTC. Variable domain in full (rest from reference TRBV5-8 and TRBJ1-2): EAGVTQSPTHLIKTRGQQATLRCSPISGHTSVYWYQQALGLGLQFLLWYDEGEERNRGNFPPRFSGRQFPNYSSELNVNALELEDSALYLCASSLRLPSGGYTFGSGTRLTVV.

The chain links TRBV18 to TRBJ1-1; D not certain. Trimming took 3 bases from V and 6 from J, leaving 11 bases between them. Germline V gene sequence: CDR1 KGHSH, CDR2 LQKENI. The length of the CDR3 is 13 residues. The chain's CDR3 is CASSPNSAAEAFF. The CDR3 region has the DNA TGTGCCAGCTCACCGAATAGTGCGGCTGAAGCTTTCTTT.

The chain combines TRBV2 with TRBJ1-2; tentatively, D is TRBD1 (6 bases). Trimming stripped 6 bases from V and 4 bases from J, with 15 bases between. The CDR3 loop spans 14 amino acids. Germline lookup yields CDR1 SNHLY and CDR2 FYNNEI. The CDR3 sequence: CASRGDILGYGYTF. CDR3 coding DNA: TGTGCCAGCAGGGGGGACATCCTAGGCTATGGCTACACCTTC. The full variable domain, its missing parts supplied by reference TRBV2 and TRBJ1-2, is EPEVTQTPSHQVTQMGQEVILRCVPISNHLYFYWYRQILGQKVEFLVSFYNNEISEKSEIFDDQFSVERPDGSNFTLKIRSTKLEDSAMYFCASRGDILGYGYTFGSGTRLTVV.